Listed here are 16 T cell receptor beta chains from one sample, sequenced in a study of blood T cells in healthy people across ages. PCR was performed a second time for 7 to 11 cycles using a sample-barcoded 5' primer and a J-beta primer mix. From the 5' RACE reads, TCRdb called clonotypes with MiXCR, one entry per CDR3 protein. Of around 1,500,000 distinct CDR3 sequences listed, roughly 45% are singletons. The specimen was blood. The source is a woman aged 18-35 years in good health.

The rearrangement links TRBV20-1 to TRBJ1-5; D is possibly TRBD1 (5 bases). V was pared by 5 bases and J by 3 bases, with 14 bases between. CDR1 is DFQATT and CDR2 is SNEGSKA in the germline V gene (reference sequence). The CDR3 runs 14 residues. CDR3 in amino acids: CSASQGPNNQPQHF. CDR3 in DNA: TGCAGTGCTTCTCAGGGTCCCAACAATCAGCCCCAGCATTTT.

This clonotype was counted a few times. The CDR3 region is CAIRDREVSDSPLHF. The CDR3 region has the DNA TGTGCCATCCGGGACAGGGAGGTTTCGGATTCACCCCTCCACTTT. The genes are TRBV10-3 and TRBJ1-6; 9 bases line up with TRBD1. The CDR3 is made up of 15 amino acids. The trim removed 8 bases at V and 8 bases at J, leaving 10 bases unmatched. Looked up from germline, CDR1 is ENHRY and CDR2 is SYGVKD.

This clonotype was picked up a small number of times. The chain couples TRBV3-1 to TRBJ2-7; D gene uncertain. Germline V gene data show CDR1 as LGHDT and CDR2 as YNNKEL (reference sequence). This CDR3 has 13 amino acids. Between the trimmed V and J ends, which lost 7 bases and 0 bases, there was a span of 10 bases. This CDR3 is CASTAASSYEQYF. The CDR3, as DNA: TGTGCCAGCACCGCGGCGTCCTCCTACGAGCAGTACTTC.

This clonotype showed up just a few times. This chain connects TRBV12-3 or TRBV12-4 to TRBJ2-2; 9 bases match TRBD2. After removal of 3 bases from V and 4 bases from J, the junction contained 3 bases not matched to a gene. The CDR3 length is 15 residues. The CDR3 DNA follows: TGTGCCAGCAGTTTGCGGGGGGGGTCCACCGGGGAGCTGTTTTTT. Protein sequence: CASSLRGGSTGELFF.

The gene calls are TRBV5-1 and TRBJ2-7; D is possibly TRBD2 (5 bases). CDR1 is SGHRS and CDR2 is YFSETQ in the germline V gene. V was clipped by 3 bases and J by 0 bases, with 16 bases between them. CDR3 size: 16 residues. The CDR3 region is CASSSTDVGISYEQYF. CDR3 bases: TGCGCCAGCAGCTCAACGGACGTCGGGATCTCCTACGAGCAGTACTTC.

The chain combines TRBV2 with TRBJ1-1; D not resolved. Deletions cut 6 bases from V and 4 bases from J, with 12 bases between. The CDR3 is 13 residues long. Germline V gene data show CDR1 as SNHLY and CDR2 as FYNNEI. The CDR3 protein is CASRRTGSTEAFF. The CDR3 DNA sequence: TGTGCCAGCAGGAGGACCGGTTCCACTGAAGCTTTCTTT.

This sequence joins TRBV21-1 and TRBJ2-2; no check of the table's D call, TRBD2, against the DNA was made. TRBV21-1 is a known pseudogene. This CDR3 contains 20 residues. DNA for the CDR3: TGTGCCAGCAGCATTGACGTTCCGGGACTAGCGGAAGTGAACACCGGGGAGCTGTTTTTT. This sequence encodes CASSIDVPGLAEVNTGELFF.

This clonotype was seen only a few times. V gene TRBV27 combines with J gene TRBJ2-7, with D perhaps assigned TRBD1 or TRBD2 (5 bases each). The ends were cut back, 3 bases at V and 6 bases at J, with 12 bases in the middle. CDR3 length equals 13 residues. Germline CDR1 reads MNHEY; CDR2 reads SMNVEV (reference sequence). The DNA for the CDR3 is TGTGCCAGCAGTTTCTCCTCAGGGAGCGAGCAGTACTTC. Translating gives CASSFSSGSEQYF.

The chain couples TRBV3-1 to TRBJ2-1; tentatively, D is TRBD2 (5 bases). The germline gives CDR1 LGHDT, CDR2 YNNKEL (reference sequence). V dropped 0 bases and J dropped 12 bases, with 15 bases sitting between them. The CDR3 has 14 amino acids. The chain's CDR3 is CASSQEGTLAGQFF. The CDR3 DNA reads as TGTGCCAGCAGCCAAGAGGGCACCCTCGCGGGGCAGTTCTTC.

The CDR3 sequence: CATKLDTYEQYF. DNA of the CDR3: TGTGCCACAAAATTGGACACCTACGAGCAGTACTTC. The chain combines TRBV10-3 with TRBJ2-4, with a weak D call TRBD1 (5 bases). TRBJ2-7 matches the DNA end more closely, so the J call is doubtful. Germline values: CDR1 ENHRY, CDR2 SYGVKD. The length of the CDR3 is 12 residues.

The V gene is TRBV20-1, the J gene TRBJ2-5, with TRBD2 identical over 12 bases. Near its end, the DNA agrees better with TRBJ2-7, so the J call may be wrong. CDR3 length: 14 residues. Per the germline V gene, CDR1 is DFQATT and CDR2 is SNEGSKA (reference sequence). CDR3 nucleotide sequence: TGCAGTGCGGGCCCTAGCGGGAGGGCGTACGAGCAGTACTTC. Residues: CSAGPSGRAYEQYF.

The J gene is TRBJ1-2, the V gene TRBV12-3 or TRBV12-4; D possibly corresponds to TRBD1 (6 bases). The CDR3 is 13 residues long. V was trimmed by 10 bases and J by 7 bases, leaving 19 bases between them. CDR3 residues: CAINHQGGSGYTF. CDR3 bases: TGTGCCATCAATCATCAAGGGGGATCTGGCTACACCTTC.

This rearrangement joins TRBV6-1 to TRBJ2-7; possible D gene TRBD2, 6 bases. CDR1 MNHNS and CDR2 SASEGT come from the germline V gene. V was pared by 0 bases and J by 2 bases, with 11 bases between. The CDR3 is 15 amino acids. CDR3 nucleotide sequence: TGTGCCAGCAGTGAAGCGGGCGGGAATACCTACGAGCAGTACTTC. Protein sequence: CASSEAGGNTYEQYF.

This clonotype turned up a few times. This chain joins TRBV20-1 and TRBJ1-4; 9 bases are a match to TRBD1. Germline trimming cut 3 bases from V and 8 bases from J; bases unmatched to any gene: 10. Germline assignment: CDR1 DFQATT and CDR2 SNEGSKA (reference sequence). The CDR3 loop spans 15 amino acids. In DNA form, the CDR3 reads TGCAGTGCTAGTGGATACAGGGGGCTCGGAGAAAAACTGTTTTTT. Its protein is CSASGYRGLGEKLFF.

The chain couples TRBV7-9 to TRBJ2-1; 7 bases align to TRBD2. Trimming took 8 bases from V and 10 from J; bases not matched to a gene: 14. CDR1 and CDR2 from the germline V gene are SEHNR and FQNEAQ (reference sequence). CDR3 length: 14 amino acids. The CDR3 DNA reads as TGTGCCAGCGATAGGACCCAGGGAGGGCGCGAGCAGTTCTTC. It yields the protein CASDRTQGGREQFF.

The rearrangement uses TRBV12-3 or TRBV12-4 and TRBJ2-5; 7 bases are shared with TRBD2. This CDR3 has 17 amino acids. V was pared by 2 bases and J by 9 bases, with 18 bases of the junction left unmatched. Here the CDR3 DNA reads TGTGCCAGCAGTTTAATCGGGGGGATAGCGGTTAGTAAGGCCCAGTACTTC. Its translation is CASSLIGGIAVSKAQYF.